This T cell receptor beta chain came from a study of blood T cell repertoires in COVID-19. V dropped 6 bases and J dropped 4 bases, with 12 bases sitting between them. The CDR3 contains 13 residues. Germline loops: CDR1 MNHEY, CDR2 SMNVEV (reference sequence). Some clones are missing from TCRdb's copy, which holds only in-frame ones; the method was immunoSEQ multiplex PCR. The table has fewer than 200,000 clones, about 93% seen once; the top ten hold roughly 0.56%. The sample holds one count of this clone. The chain joins TRBV27 to TRBJ1-2; D gene uncertain. The receptor was derived from a man aged 50 to 60 with acute or convalescent COVID-19. The sequencing input was peripheral blood. The DNA for the CDR3 is TGTGCCAGCAGGGCCACAGCTTCCTATGGCTACACCTTC. It encodes CASRATASYGYTF.